This T cell receptor (beta chain) was recorded in a study of control samples from healthy donors and cancer patients. V was pared by 5 bases and J by 7 bases, with 10 bases of the junction left unmatched. This CDR3 is built from 14 residues. CDR1 and CDR2 from the germline V gene are MNHEY and SVGEGT. This clone was observed a handful of times. Data came from immunoSEQ multiplex PCR; TCRdb stores just in-frame clones and leaves some out. The sample consists of about 150,000 clones, around 90% of them appearing once. This chain uses TRBV6-2 or TRBV6-3 with TRBJ2-5; 7 bases align to TRBD1. The sequencing sample was made of blood. The sequence was collected from a man aged 25 to 40 in good health. The chain's CDR3 is CASSRDRALTTQYF. The CDR3 region has the DNA TGTGCCAGCAGTCGAGACAGGGCCTTGACGACCCAGTACTTC.